Listed below are T cell receptor beta chains from one sample, sequenced in a study of lymphopenia after photon versus proton radiotherapy. Only in-frame clones appear in the TCRdb table, and some are missing; sequencing was by immunoSEQ multiplex PCR. The sample holds roughly 61,000 clones, about 90% seen once. The sequencing here drew on peripheral blood, taken from a patient treated with proton-based radiotherapy. The source of these receptors is a man older than 75 with esophageal cancer. Both conserved end residues are part of each CDR3. The D gene is left open where the match is weak. Some rows have no size entry. The others give once, few or many, or a class for an expanded clone.

V: TRBV10-3
J: TRBJ2-6
D: .
size: .
DNA: TGTGCCATCAGTGAGTTTGAAACTCCCGCGTTCTCTGGGGCCAACGTCCTGACTTTC
CDR3: CAISEFETPAFSGANVLTF

V: TRBV5-1
J: TRBJ1-2
D: TRBD1
size: .
DNA: TGCGCCAGCAGCCCATGGACAGGGAACTATGGCTACACCTTC
CDR3: CASSPWTGNYGYTF

V: TRBV11-2
J: TRBJ2-3
D: .
size: once
DNA: TGTGCCAGCAGCCCCGACTATAAGGATACGCAGTATTTT
CDR3: CASSPDYKDTQYF

V: TRBV19
J: TRBJ1-6
D: .
size: .
DNA: TGTGCCAGTAGTATAGTATCCAAGGGAGGTTCACCCCTCCACTTT
CDR3: CASSIVSKGGSPLHF

V: TRBV19
J: TRBJ2-7
D: TRBD1
size: .
DNA: TGTGCCAGTAGTGTAGGACAGGAGTCTCACTACGAGCAGTACTTC
CDR3: CASSVGQESHYEQYF

V: TRBV19
J: TRBJ1-5
D: .
size: .
DNA: TGTGCCAGTAACGAGAGGAGAAATCAGCCCCAGCATTTT
CDR3: CASNERRNQPQHF

V: TRBV6-4
J: TRBJ1-5
D: .
size: .
DNA: TGTGCCAGCAGTGACTCACCAGGGGATCGGCCCCAGCATTTT
CDR3: CASSDSPGDRPQHF

V: TRBV9
J: TRBJ2-1
D: .
size: .
DNA: TGTGCCAGCAGCGTAGAGGAGGCCCCCTACAATGAGCAGTTCTTC
CDR3: CASSVEEAPYNEQFF

V: TRBV19
J: TRBJ2-7
D: .
size: .
DNA: TGTGCCAGTAGTATCGGGACCTCCTACGAGCAGTACTTC
CDR3: CASSIGTSYEQYF

V: TRBV11-2
J: TRBJ2-1
D: .
size: .
DNA: TGTGCCAGCAGCTTAGATGGGGTGCGAATGTCGGGTGAGCAGTTCTTC
CDR3: CASSLDGVRMSGEQFF

V: TRBV2
J: TRBJ2-5
D: .
size: .
DNA: TGTGCCAGCAGTGAAGATCGCGAGACCCAGTACTTC
CDR3: CASSEDRETQYF

V: TRBV7-9
J: TRBJ2-7
D: TRBD2
size: .
DNA: TGTGCCAGCAGCTTAGCCGGACTAGCGGCCTACGAGCAGTACTTC
CDR3: CASSLAGLAAYEQYF

V: TRBV7-9
J: TRBJ2-7
D: .
size: .
DNA: TGTGCCAGCAGCCACCCGGGCGGGGTCGAGCAGTACTTC
CDR3: CASSHPGGVEQYF

V: TRBV14
J: TRBJ2-5
D: TRBD1
size: .
DNA: TGTGCCAGCAGCCAAGCGACTACAGGGGTCGAGACCCAGTACTTC
CDR3: CASSQATTGVETQYF

V: TRBV10-3
J: TRBJ2-5
D: .
size: once
DNA: TGTGCCATCAGTGAGAGGCAGCAAGAGACCCAGTACTTC
CDR3: CAISERQQETQYF

V: TRBV6-6
J: TRBJ2-7
D: TRBD1
size: .
DNA: TGTGCCAGCACCCCAGACAGGGGGCGAACCTACGAGCAGTACTTC
CDR3: CASTPDRGRTYEQYF

V: TRBV19
J: TRBJ2-4
D: .
size: .
DNA: TGTGCCAGTAGTCCCGGGGAGGGGGTGCCCAAAAACATTCAGTACTTC
CDR3: CASSPGEGVPKNIQYF

V: TRBV7-6
J: TRBJ2-3
D: .
size: .
DNA: TGTGCCAGCAGCCCAGGGGAAGATACGCAGTATTTT
CDR3: CASSPGEDTQYF

V: TRBV6-1
J: TRBJ1-3
D: .
size: many
DNA: TGTGCCAGCAGTGATTCACAGGGAGGGGTGAACACCATATATTTT
CDR3: CASSDSQGGVNTIYF

V: TRBV19
J: TRBJ1-2
D: TRBD1
size: .
DNA: TGTGCCAGTAGCAGGGAAACAGGGGTGGGGTATGGCTACACCTTC
CDR3: CASSRETGVGYGYTF

V: TRBV18
J: TRBJ1-4
D: .
size: .
DNA: TGTGCCAGCTCACCAGACAGACGGATAATGGAAGATGAAAAACTGTTTTTT
CDR3: CASSPDRRIMEDEKLFF

V: TRBV18
J: TRBJ1-2
D: .
size: .
DNA: TGTGCCAGCTCACCAAACAGGTATAACTATGGCTACACCTTC
CDR3: CASSPNRYNYGYTF